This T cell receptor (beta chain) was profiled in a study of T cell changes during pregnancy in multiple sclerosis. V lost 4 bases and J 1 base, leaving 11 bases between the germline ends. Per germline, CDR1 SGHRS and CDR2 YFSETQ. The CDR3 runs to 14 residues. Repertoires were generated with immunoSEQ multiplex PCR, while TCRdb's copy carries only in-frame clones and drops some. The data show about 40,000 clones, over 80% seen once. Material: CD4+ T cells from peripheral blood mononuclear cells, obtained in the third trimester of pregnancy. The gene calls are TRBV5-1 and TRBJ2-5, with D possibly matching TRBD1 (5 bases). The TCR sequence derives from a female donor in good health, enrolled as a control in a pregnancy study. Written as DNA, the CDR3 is TGCGCCAGCAGCGACGACAGAGTCCAAGAGACCCAGTACTTC. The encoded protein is CASSDDRVQETQYF.